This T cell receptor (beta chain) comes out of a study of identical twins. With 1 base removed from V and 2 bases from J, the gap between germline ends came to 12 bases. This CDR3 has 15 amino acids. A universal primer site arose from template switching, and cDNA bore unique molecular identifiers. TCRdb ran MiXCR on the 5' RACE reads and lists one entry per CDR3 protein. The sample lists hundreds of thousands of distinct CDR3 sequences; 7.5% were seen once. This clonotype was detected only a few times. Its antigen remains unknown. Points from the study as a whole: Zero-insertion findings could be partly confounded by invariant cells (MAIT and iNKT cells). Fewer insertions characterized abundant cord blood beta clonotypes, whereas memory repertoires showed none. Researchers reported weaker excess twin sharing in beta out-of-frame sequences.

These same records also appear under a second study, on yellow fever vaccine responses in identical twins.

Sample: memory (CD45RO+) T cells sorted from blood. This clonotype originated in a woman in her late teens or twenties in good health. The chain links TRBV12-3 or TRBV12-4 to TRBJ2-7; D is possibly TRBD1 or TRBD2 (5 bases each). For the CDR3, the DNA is TGTGCCAGCAGTTTAGGTTTTGGGACGGCCTACGAGCAGTACTTC. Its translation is CASSLGFGTAYEQYF.